This T cell receptor (beta chain) was sequenced during a study of T cell clonotyping in hematopoietic cell transplantation. Overall study context: Recipient samples before transplant were obtained post-cytoreduction.

Trimming cost V 5 bases and J 5 bases, with 16 bases left between them. The germline gives CDR1 SQVTM, CDR2 ANQGSEA. This CDR3 region has 15 residues. Overall study findings and caveats: CD4 and CD8 repertoire contributions could not be separated without sorting. After transplant, recipient diversity fell while pathologically expanded clonotypes grew through day 180.

To note about this clone: Its cognate antigen is unknown.

The method was immunoSEQ multiplex PCR; TCRdb's version includes in-frame clones alone and lacks a portion of them. The sample has several thousand clones; roughly 87% are singletons. As to time point: recipient sample about 28 days before transplant, after cytoreduction. The receptor comes from a woman in her fifties or sixties with acute myeloid leukemia. Some clones in this sample may be carry-over from other donors' samples. The sample in question was peripheral blood mononuclear cells, obtained before stem cell transplant. This chain joins TRBV29-1 and TRBJ2-6; D not resolved. CDR3 nucleotides: TGCAGCGTTAATAGCATACAAAGTCGGGCCAACGTCCTGACTTTC. It yields the protein CSVNSIQSRANVLTF.